The clone carrying this T cell receptor (beta chain) has more than one count but fewer than ten. The antigen remains unidentified. Expressed TCRB transcripts were sequenced because the entire RNA isolate underwent reverse transcription. The repertoire was sequenced with immunoSEQ multiplex PCR; TCRdb's copy has only in-frame clones and lacks some. The sample gives hundreds of thousands of clones, roughly 13% of which show up once; more than 0.02% is in the top ten. This specimen comes from a study of beta chain features in type 1 diabetes. Notes on the study in general: There was a moderate but significant shortening of TCRB CDR3s in all four CD4+ subsets of Type 1 diabetes patients. For cells with high TCR expression, cDNA sequencing could yield over-representation.

The CDR3 covers 13 residues. Germline V gene sequence: CDR1 SQVTM, CDR2 ANQGSEA. V lost 4 bases, J lost 0 bases, and 7 bases lay in between. The sample consisted of naive CD4+ T cells from blood. This sequence joins TRBV29-1 and TRBJ1-3, with no clear D. This clonotype was sampled from a woman between 40 and 55 years old in good health. This CDR3 reads CSVGQSSGNTIYF. In DNA form, the CDR3 reads TGCAGCGTTGGGCAAAGCTCTGGAAACACCATATATTTT. The complete variable domain, with remaining parts taken from reference TRBV29-1 and TRBJ1-3, reads SAVISQKPSRDICQRGTSLTIQCQVDSQVTMMFWYRQQPGQSLTLIATANQGSEATYESGFVIDKFPISRPNLTFSTLTVSNMSPEDSSIYLCSVGQSSGNTIYFGEGSWLTVV.